The 28 T cell receptor beta chains below come from one sample, sequenced in a study of T cell responses to AZD1222 COVID-19 vaccine. The repertoire was sequenced with immunoSEQ multiplex PCR; TCRdb's copy has only in-frame clones and lacks some. The sample shows 45,000 to 55,000 clones, more than 60% of them seen only once. The material sequenced was peripheral blood, taken on day 0 of MenACWY control vaccination. These receptor sequences come from an adult in good health.

The V call is TRBV5-1, the J call TRBJ1-2; D is undetermined. The CDR3 is made up of 14 amino acids. The V gene's germline CDR1 is SGHRS and CDR2 YFSETQ. Trimming removed 4 bases from V and 4 bases from J, with 14 bases in between. The CDR3 region has the DNA TGCGCCAGCAGCCCAGAGACCCGGAGCTATGGCTACACCTTC. Protein product: CASSPETRSYGYTF. The full variable domain, rest sourced from reference TRBV5-1 and TRBJ1-2, is KAGVTQTPRYLIKTRGQQVTLSCSPISGHRSVSWYQQTPGQGLQFLFEYFSETQRNKGNFPGRFSGRQFSNSRSEMNVSTLELGDSALYLCASSPETRSYGYTFGSGTRLTVV.

The rearrangement joins TRBV19 to TRBJ1-2, with D hard to call. There are 15 residues in the CDR3. CDR1 is LNHDA, CDR2 SQIVND, per germline (reference sequence). V dropped 3 bases and J dropped 1 base, with 12 bases sitting between them. CDR3 protein: CASSMGSASNYGYTF. The CDR3 DNA reads TGTGCCAGTAGTATGGGGTCAGCTAGTAACTATGGCTACACCTTC.

This clone has just one count. The rearrangement joins TRBV5-5 to TRBJ1-5; TRBD1 aligns across 8 bases. Germline V CDR1 and CDR2: SGHKS, YYEKEE (reference sequence). V was pared by 4 bases and J by 5 bases, with 14 bases of the junction left unmatched. The CDR3 has 17 residues. In DNA form, the CDR3 reads TGTGCCAGCAGCCCTGTGGGACAGGACCCTACTGATCAGCCCCAGCATTTT. This gives the protein CASSPVGQDPTDQPQHF.

The gene calls are TRBV14 and TRBJ2-1, with 8 bases aligning to TRBD2. After removal of 1 base from V and 0 bases from J, the junction contained 11 bases not matched to a gene. This CDR3 is 19 amino acids long. Germline V gene data show CDR1 as SGHDN and CDR2 as FVKESK. CDR3 DNA sequence: TGTGCCAGCAGCCAAGCCTTTAGGGTAGCGGGATCCTCCTACAATGAGCAGTTCTTC. This encodes CASSQAFRVAGSSYNEQFF.

This chain connects TRBV6-6 to TRBJ1-5; D gene uncertain. The ends were cut back, 7 bases at V and 0 bases at J, with 10 bases in the middle. Germline lookup yields CDR1 MNHNY and CDR2 SVGAGI (reference sequence). The CDR3 has 14 amino acids. CDR3: CASNDGYSNQPQHF. The CDR3, as DNA: TGTGCCAGCAACGACGGATATAGCAATCAGCCCCAGCATTTT.

This rearrangement joins TRBV29-1 to TRBJ1-1; 8 bases match TRBD1. CDR1 is SQVTM and CDR2 is ANQGSEA in the germline V gene. This CDR3 comprises 14 residues. J was trimmed by 1 base and V by 2 bases; bases with no gene match: 3. DNA for the CDR3: TGCAGCGTTGAAACAGGGGGAGGGAACACTGAAGCTTTCTTT. As protein: CSVETGGGNTEAFF. Variable domain in full (rest from reference TRBV29-1 and TRBJ1-1): SAVISQKPSRDICQRGTSLTIQCQVDSQVTMMFWYRQQPGQSLTLIATANQGSEATYESGFVIDKFPISRPNLTFSTLTVSNMSPEDSSIYLCSVETGGGNTEAFFGQGTRLTVV.

With respect to this clone: This sequence may be a read error, since a much larger clone differs from it by one base. The gene calls are TRBV25-1 and TRBJ2-1; 11 bases fit TRBD2. This CDR3 is 15 amino acids long. V dropped 2 bases and J dropped 4; count of bases not matched to a gene: 1. Germline V lookup: CDR1 MGHDK, CDR2 SYGVNS. CDR3 nucleotide sequence: TGTGCCAGCAGTGAAACTAGCGGGGGTTACAATGAGCAGTTCTTC. It is translated as CASSETSGGYNEQFF.

J is TRBJ2-5 and V is TRBV29-1, with D perhaps given as TRBD1 or TRBD2 (5 bases each). Germline V CDR1 and CDR2: SQVTM, ANQGSEA. The CDR3 spans 12 residues. V lost 4 bases, J lost 4 bases, and 10 bases lay in between. The CDR3 DNA is TGCAGCGTTGGAGAGGGGACAGAGACCCAGTACTTC. Its translation: CSVGEGTETQYF.

The chain employs TRBV3-1 (or the pseudogene TRBV3-2) and TRBJ2-3, with 9 nucleotides matching TRBD2. Germline V gene lookup returns CDR1 LGHDT and CDR2 YNNKEL (reference sequence). The J segment lost 5 bases and the V segment lost 4 bases, leaving 10 bases of the junction unmatched. This CDR3 region has 16 residues. CDR3 in amino acids: CASSPPGGRAVDTQYF. CDR3 DNA: TGTGCCAGCAGCCCCCCGGGCGGGAGGGCGGTAGATACGCAGTATTTT.

V and J are TRBV3-1 (or the pseudogene TRBV3-2) and TRBJ2-3; D gene unclear. The germline CDR1 and CDR2 sequences are LGHDT and YNNKEL (reference sequence). The CDR3 extends over 13 amino acids. The V end lost 4 bases, the J end lost 6 bases, and 11 bases lay between the germline ends. CDR3 sequence reads: CASSPSPGDTQYF. The CDR3 DNA sequence: TGTGCCAGCAGCCCGAGCCCGGGTGATACGCAGTATTTT.

The gene calls are TRBV2 and TRBJ1-2; D is unresolved. This CDR3 spans 12 amino acids. Germline CDR1 is SNHLY and CDR2 is FYNNEI. The V and J ends lost 8 bases and 4 bases respectively, with 11 bases between them. The CDR3 region is CASLKGGYGYTF. CDR3 coding DNA: TGTGCCAGCCTTAAAGGCGGCTATGGCTACACCTTC.

The J gene is TRBJ2-1, the V gene TRBV5-5, with 9 bases that match TRBD2. The germline gives CDR1 SGHKS, CDR2 YYEKEE (reference sequence). V lost 3 bases to trimming and J lost 6 bases; unmatched junction nucleotides: 10. The CDR3 extends over 16 amino acids. The chain's CDR3 is CASSSKAGGQLNEQFF. CDR3 nucleotide sequence: TGTGCCAGCAGCTCCAAAGCGGGAGGACAGCTCAATGAGCAGTTCTTC.

The CDR3 DNA is TGTGCCAGCACACAGGGCTCTGGGGCCAACGTCCTGACTTTC. The encoded protein is CASTQGSGANVLTF. The chain links TRBV27 to TRBJ2-6; D is perhaps TRBD1 (6 bases). CDR1 is MNHEY and CDR2 is SMNVEV in the germline V gene (reference sequence). CDR3 size: 14 residues. V lost 7 bases and J 0 bases, leaving 7 bases between the germline ends. The variable domain in full, with the rest retrieved from reference TRBV27 and TRBJ2-6, is EAQVTQNPRYLITVTGKKLTVTCSQNMNHEYMSWYRQDPGLGLRQIYYSMNVEVTDKGDVPEGYKVSRKEKRNFPLILESPSPNQTSLYFCASTQGSGANVLTFGAGSRLTVL.

The chain recombines TRBV5-1 with TRBJ2-3; D not resolved. CDR3 length equals 14 residues. Deletions cut 0 bases from V and 2 bases from J, with 7 bases between. Germline CDR1 and CDR2: SGHRS and YFSETQ. CDR3 loop: CASSLGQPTDTQYF. CDR3 bases: TGCGCCAGCAGCTTGGGTCAGCCCACAGATACGCAGTATTTT.

The chain combines TRBV2 with TRBJ1-2; no clear D. V lost 6 bases and J 4 bases, leaving 18 bases between the germline ends. This CDR3 contains 15 residues. Germline CDR1 SNHLY, CDR2 FYNNEI. CDR3 DNA: TGTGCCAGCAGAGAGAGTACCGTGCCCTCCTATGGCTACACCTTC. Protein product: CASRESTVPSYGYTF.

This chain connects TRBV4-1 to TRBJ2-1; 9 nucleotides align to TRBD2. This CDR3 is built from 16 residues. Trimming removed 0 bases from V and 8 bases from J; junction bases left unmatched: 8. Per germline, CDR1 MGHRA and CDR2 YSYEKL. This CDR3 reads CASSQERAGGHHEQFF. The CDR3 DNA sequence: TGCGCCAGCAGCCAAGAAAGGGCGGGGGGGCATCATGAGCAGTTCTTC.

The chain joins TRBV4-1 to TRBJ1-1; D remains unclear. Looked up from germline, CDR1 is MGHRA and CDR2 is YSYEKL. V dropped 1 base and J dropped 5 bases, with 14 bases sitting between them. This CDR3 spans 15 amino acids. As DNA, the CDR3 is TGCGCCAGCAGCCAAGTTGAGGGATTGAGTACTGAAGCTTTCTTT. This gives the protein CASSQVEGLSTEAFF.

The chain employs TRBV5-1 and TRBJ1-3, with a tentative D call TRBD1 (6 bases). CDR1 and CDR2 from the germline V gene are SGHRS and YFSETQ. V lost 2 bases and J 7 bases, leaving 16 bases between the germline ends. There are 15 residues in the CDR3. The CDR3, as DNA: TGCGCCAGCAGCTTCGGAGGGGGGAAAACTAACACCATATATTTT. The encoded protein is CASSFGGGKTNTIYF.

The rearrangement joins TRBV11-2 to TRBJ2-1, with D possibly being TRBD2 (7 bases). The CDR3 runs 16 residues. V lost 6 bases to trimming and J lost 3 bases, with 18 bases between them. Germline lookup yields CDR1 SGHAT and CDR2 FQNNGV. CDR3 DNA: TGTGCCAGCAGAGCAGGACGGGGGGCGGGCTACAATGAGCAGTTCTTC. Its translation is CASRAGRGAGYNEQFF.

The gene calls are TRBV10-3 and TRBJ2-1; no firm D call. Germline CDR1 ENHRY, CDR2 SYGVKD. The length of the CDR3 is 14 residues. The germline V and J ends were trimmed by 4 bases and 8 bases, with 15 bases remaining between them. The CDR3 sequence is CAISGASPADEQFF. DNA for the CDR3: TGTGCCATCAGTGGGGCCTCACCTGCGGATGAGCAGTTCTTC.

This clone was observed a single time. The rearrangement links TRBV12-5 to TRBJ1-3, with D hard to call. V was clipped by 0 bases and J by 0 bases, with 9 bases between them. Looked up from germline, CDR1 is LGHNT and CDR2 is FRNRAP. The CDR3 sequence is 16 residues long. The CDR3 bases are TGTGCTAGTGGTTTGGTACGGGAGAGCTCTGGAAACACCATATATTTT. Translated: CASGLVRESSGNTIYF.

The J gene is TRBJ2-1, the V gene TRBV6-5; TRBD2 might be the D (6 bases). CDR1 and CDR2 from the germline V gene are MNHEY and SVGAGI. V was trimmed by 7 bases and J by 5 bases, leaving 15 bases between them. The CDR3 consists of 14 residues. The CDR3 loop is CASTSRGTHNEQFF. Here the CDR3 DNA reads TGTGCCAGCACCTCCCGGGGGACGCACAATGAGCAGTTCTTC.

The chain joins TRBV30 to TRBJ2-6; D not resolved. CDR3 size: 15 residues. V lost 3 bases to trimming and J lost 1 base, with 10 bases between them. Germline V CDR1 and CDR2: GTSNPN, SVGIG (reference sequence). This chain's CDR3 is CAWRLTASGANVLTF. DNA for the CDR3: TGTGCCTGGAGGCTCACCGCATCTGGGGCCAACGTCCTGACTTTC. Complete variable domain (other parts from reference TRBV30 and TRBJ2-6): SQTIHQWPATLVQPVGSPLSLECTVEGTSNPNLYWYRQAAGRGLQLLFYSVGIGQISSEVPQNLSASRPQDRQFILSSKKLLLSDSGFYLCAWRLTASGANVLTFGAGSRLTVL.

V is TRBV18 and J is TRBJ2-5, with D perhaps matching TRBD1 or TRBD2 (5 bases each). CDR3 size: 14 residues. V lost 5 bases, J lost 4 bases, and 14 bases lay in between. CDR1 and CDR2 (germline): KGHSH, LQKENI. The CDR3 is CASSNRDGRETQYF. The CDR3 nucleotides read TGTGCCAGCTCAAACCGGGACGGAAGAGAGACCCAGTACTTC.

The chain has TRBV4-1 and TRBJ2-3, with D possibly TRBD1 on 5 matching bases. Trimming removed 1 base at V and 4 bases at J, with 12 bases between. The CDR3 contains 15 residues. CDR1 is MGHRA and CDR2 is YSYEKL in the germline V gene. The CDR3 bases are TGCGCCAGCAGCCAAGTGGGTGTGGGGCCAGATACGCAGTATTTT. It is translated as CASSQVGVGPDTQYF.

The table lists this clone with a few counts. The chain recombines TRBV9 with TRBJ2-7; D possibly corresponds to TRBD2 (7 bases). In germline, CDR1 is SGDLS, CDR2 YYNGEE. This CDR3 comprises 14 residues. Trimming left V 4 bases short and J 6 bases short, with 17 bases between. The CDR3 sequence: CASSLRGEGGEQYF. The CDR3 coding sequence is TGTGCCAGCAGCCTTAGGGGGGAGGGCGGCGAGCAGTACTTC.

The chain couples TRBV7-9 to TRBJ2-3; TRBD2 matches at 8 bases. The CDR3 is made up of 16 amino acids. Trimming cost V 4 bases and J 1 base; bases outside gene matches: 7. CDR1 is SEHNR, CDR2 FQNEAQ, per germline (reference sequence). As DNA, the CDR3 is TGTGCCAGCAGCTCCCCGAGGCGGGGGGGCACAGATACGCAGTATTTT. Amino acid sequence: CASSSPRRGGTDTQYF.

In DNA form, the CDR3 reads TGTGCCAGCATCGGACAGGGGGCGCGGTCTGAAGCTTTCTTT. Protein product: CASIGQGARSEAFF. This sequence joins TRBV6-5 and TRBJ1-1, with TRBD1 matching 11 bases. V lost 7 bases to trimming and J lost 6 bases; unmatched junction nucleotides: 7. This CDR3 contains 14 residues. Germline lookup yields CDR1 MNHEY and CDR2 SVGAGI.